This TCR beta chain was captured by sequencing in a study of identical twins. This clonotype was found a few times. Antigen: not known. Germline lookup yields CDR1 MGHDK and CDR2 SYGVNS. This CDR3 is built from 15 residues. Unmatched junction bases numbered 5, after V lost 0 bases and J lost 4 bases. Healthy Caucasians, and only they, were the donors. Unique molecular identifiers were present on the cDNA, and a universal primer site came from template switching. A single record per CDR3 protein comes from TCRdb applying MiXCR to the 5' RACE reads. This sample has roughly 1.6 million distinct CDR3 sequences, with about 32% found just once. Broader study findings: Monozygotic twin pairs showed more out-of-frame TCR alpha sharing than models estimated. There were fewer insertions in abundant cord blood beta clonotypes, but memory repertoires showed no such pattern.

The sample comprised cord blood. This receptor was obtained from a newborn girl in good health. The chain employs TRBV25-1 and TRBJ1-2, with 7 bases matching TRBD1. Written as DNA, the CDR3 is TGTGCCAGCAGTGAATATAAGGCAGGGGGCTATGGCTACACCTTC. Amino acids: CASSEYKAGGYGYTF.